This TCR beta chain was captured in a study of OX40 agonist ivuxolimab in advanced cancers. The wider study: Earlier anti-PD-1, anti-PD-L1 or anti-CTLA-4 therapy was permitted; about 38% had received some. Overall study findings and caveats: At doses 0.1 to 3.0 mg/kg, CD4+ and CD8+ clones expanded.

It was autoimmune disease history or systemic immunosuppression that excluded patients. Germline V gives CDR1 SGHTS, CDR2 YDEGEE. V was pared by 2 bases and J by 2 bases, with 11 bases between. The CDR3 sequence is 14 residues long. This clone has just one count. Its antigen is not known. Using immunoSEQ multiplex PCR, the repertoire was profiled, and TCRdb retains in-frame clones only, with some absent. The sample carries tens of thousands of clones, over 70% recorded once. The sample in question was CD4+ or CD8+ T cells sorted from blood, obtained in a trial of the OX40 agonist ivuxolimab. The receptor was derived from an adult with an advanced solid tumor such as melanoma, head and neck, liver or kidney cancer. The rearrangement links TRBV5-8 to TRBJ2-7; D ambiguous. The CDR3 nucleotides read TGTGCCAGCAGCTTCCAGGATGGCCCCTACGAGCAGTACTTC. Translating it yields CASSFQDGPYEQYF.